This T cell receptor beta chain was profiled in a study of OX40 agonist ivuxolimab in advanced cancers. Study-wide background: The group had a mean age of 60 years, ranged from roughly 23 to 79, and was 75% to 85% male. Partial responses occurred in Three dose-escalation patients, one with hepatocellular carcinoma and two with cutaneous melanoma. Findings of the study overall: At doses 0.1 to 3.0 mg/kg, CD4+ and CD8+ clones expanded. Also showing low normalized T-cell clonal expansion were some of the nonresponders.

CDR1 and CDR2 from the germline V gene are SEHNR and FQNEAQ (reference sequence). The CDR3 has 14 amino acids. V lost 0 bases and J 5 bases, leaving 8 bases between the germline ends. This clone appeared a few times. What it binds is not known. TCRdb's table, derived via immunoSEQ multiplex PCR, lists solely in-frame clones and lacks some. Of more than 65,000 clones listed, about 91% were seen once; the top ten hold less than 0.65%. The chain couples TRBV7-9 to TRBJ1-5; D might be TRBD1 (6 bases). Sequencing was performed on CD4+ or CD8+ T cells sorted from blood, taken in a trial of the OX40 agonist ivuxolimab. The clonotype was recovered from an adult with an advanced solid tumor such as melanoma, head and neck, liver or kidney cancer. The CDR3 loop is CASSLAGADQPQHF. In nucleotides, the CDR3 is TGTGCCAGCAGCTTAGCGGGGGCGGATCAGCCCCAGCATTTT.